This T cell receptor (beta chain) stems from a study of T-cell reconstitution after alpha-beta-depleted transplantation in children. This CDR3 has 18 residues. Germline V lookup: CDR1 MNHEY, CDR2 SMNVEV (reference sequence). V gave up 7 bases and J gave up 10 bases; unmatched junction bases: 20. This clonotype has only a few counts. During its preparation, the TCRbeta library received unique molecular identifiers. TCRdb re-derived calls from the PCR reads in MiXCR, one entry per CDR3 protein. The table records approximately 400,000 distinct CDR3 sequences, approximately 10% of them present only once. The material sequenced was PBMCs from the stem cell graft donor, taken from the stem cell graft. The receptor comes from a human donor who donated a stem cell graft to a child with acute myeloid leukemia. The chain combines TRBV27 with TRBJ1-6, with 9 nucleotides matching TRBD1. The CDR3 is CASTFLRTLRDRDSPLHF. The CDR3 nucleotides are TGTGCCAGCACATTTTTGCGGACACTCCGGGACAGGGACTCACCCCTCCACTTT.